The present TCR beta chain was sequenced within a study of OX40 agonist ivuxolimab in advanced cancers. Study as a whole: Patients were around 83% male with ages roughly 20 to 80, mean around 58. Overall study findings and caveats: With doses of 0.1-3.0 mg/kg, partial responders showed among the lowest clonal expansion.

The germline gives CDR1 SNHLY, CDR2 FYNNEI. Trimming took off 7 bases at V and 4 bases at J, with 15 bases between the two ends. This CDR3 has 14 amino acids. Of note for this clone: Its cognate antigen is unknown.

The protocol was immunoSEQ multiplex PCR, while the TCRdb copy is restricted to in-frame clones and leaves out a portion. The sample lists about 67,000 clones, roughly four fifths occurring once. The chain links TRBV2 to TRBJ2-3; D is possibly TRBD1 or TRBD2 (6 bases each). The sequenced sample was CD4+ or CD8+ T cells sorted from blood, obtained in a trial of the OX40 agonist ivuxolimab. The sequence was obtained from an adult with an advanced solid tumor such as melanoma, head and neck, liver or kidney cancer. The DNA of the CDR3 is TGTGCCAGCAACTTGGGGGGCCGGGCAGATACGCAGTATTTT. Translating gives CASNLGGRADTQYF.